These 32 T cell receptor beta chains came from one sample sequenced in a study of blood T cells in healthy people across ages. Through a sample-barcoded 5' primer and a J-beta primer mix, a second PCR was run for roughly 7 to 11 cycles. TCRdb reanalysed the 5' RACE reads using MiXCR and keeps one entry per CDR3 protein. Of 700,000 or so distinct CDR3 sequences detected, about 20% appear once; the ten largest clones hold 22%. Specimen: blood. The receptors were sampled from an older man in good health.

This clonotype was seen only a few times. This chain connects TRBV20-1 to TRBJ2-5; 7 nucleotides agree with TRBD2. The DNA end lines up better with TRBJ2-1; the J call may be wrong. Germline-derived CDR1 and CDR2 are DFQATT and SNEGSKA (reference sequence). The CDR3 covers 16 residues. The CDR3 here is CSARGWASGREYEQFF. The CDR3 DNA is TGCAGTGCTAGGGGTTGGGCTAGCGGTAGAGAGTATGAGCAGTTCTTC.

This chain links TRBV12-3 or TRBV12-4 with TRBJ1-2; D is unclear. The CDR3 consists of 15 residues. With 5 bases removed from V and 4 bases from J, the gap between germline ends came to 17 bases. The CDR3 coding sequence is TGTGCCAGCAGTCCTCCACTCGCAGCCTTCTATGGCTACACCTTC. It specifies CASSPPLAAFYGYTF.

This clonotype was counted a few times. The V and J genes are TRBV5-1 and TRBJ1-2; D gene unclear. CDR3 length: 14 amino acids. Trimming shortened V by 0 bases and J by 0 bases, and 6 bases separated the two germline ends. In germline, CDR1 is SGHRS, CDR2 YFSETQ. This chain's CDR3 is CASSLADANYGYTF. The DNA of the CDR3 is TGCGCCAGCAGCTTGGCAGATGCTAACTATGGCTACACCTTC.

The CDR3 region is CASSPDISTNEKLFF. DNA of the CDR3: TGTGCCAGCAGCCCGGACATCTCAACTAATGAAAAACTGTTTTTT. The J gene is TRBJ1-4, the V gene TRBV11-3, with D perhaps TRBD1 (5 bases). The CDR3 consists of 15 residues. V was clipped by 5 bases and J by 0 bases, with 10 bases between them. Germline lookup yields CDR1 SGHNT and CDR2 YENEEA.

Only a few counts were recorded for this clonotype. The chain uses TRBV2 and TRBJ2-2; D remains ambiguous. CDR3 length: 14 amino acids. The V gene's germline CDR1 is SNHLY and CDR2 FYNNEI. Trimming cost V 4 bases and J 4 bases, with 10 bases left between them. This CDR3 is CASSVALTTGELFF. CDR3 DNA: TGTGCCAGCAGTGTGGCCCTAACCACCGGGGAGCTGTTTTTT.

This clonotype was picked up a small number of times. The V and J genes are TRBV12-3 or TRBV12-4 and TRBJ2-5, with 12 bases that match TRBD2. The J call may be faulty, since TRBJ2-1 better matches the DNA end. The CDR3 length is 15 residues. CDR3 sequence reads: CASSRTSGIGNEQFF. The CDR3 bases are TGTGCCAGCAGTAGGACTAGCGGGATTGGGAATGAGCAGTTCTTC.

In its sample, this clonotype was seen a few times. The chain couples TRBV12-3 or TRBV12-4 to TRBJ2-7; weak D call: TRBD2 (5 bases). Deletions cut 1 base from V and 0 bases from J, with 10 bases between. The CDR3 is made up of 15 amino acids. CDR3 in DNA: TGTGCCAGCAGTTTAGAGGCTAGCAGCTCCTACGAGCAGTACTTC. Its translation is CASSLEASSSYEQYF.

This clonotype has a handful of counts. The rearrangement joins TRBV7-2 to TRBJ2-3, with D possibly called TRBD1 or TRBD2 (6 bases each). Germline lookup yields CDR1 SGHTA and CDR2 FQGNSA. V shed 2 bases and J shed 6 bases, with 15 bases lying between them. This CDR3 has 15 residues. The CDR3 DNA is TGTGCCAGCAGCTTAAGTAGCGGACAGCGGGATACGCAGTATTTT. It specifies CASSLSSGQRDTQYF.

This chain connects TRBV6-5 to TRBJ1-1; D is perhaps TRBD1 (5 bases). The CDR3 covers 12 residues. V dropped 6 bases and J dropped 8 bases, with 13 bases sitting between them. Germline V gene lookup returns CDR1 MNHEY and CDR2 SVGAGI. CDR3 bases: TGTGCCAGCAGACCCCGGGGCCTAGAAGCTTTCTTT. Amino acids: CASRPRGLEAFF.

This chain links TRBV2 with TRBJ1-5; TRBD1 matches 8 bases. The CDR3 contains 15 residues. The ends lost 5 bases at V and 6 bases at J; junction bases unmatched: 9. Germline-derived CDR1 and CDR2 are SNHLY and FYNNEI. The CDR3 DNA reads as TGTGCCAGCAGTTCAGACCAGGGGGCAGGTCAGCCCCAGCATTTT. Amino acids: CASSSDQGAGQPQHF.

The rearrangement links TRBV20-1 to TRBJ1-3; no reliable D call. With 6 bases removed from V and 3 bases from J, the gap between germline ends came to 12 bases. The germline V gene encodes CDR1 DFQATT and CDR2 SNEGSKA (reference sequence). This CDR3 has 13 amino acids. CDR3 sequence reads: CSAPTKIGNTIYF. The DNA for the CDR3 is TGCAGTGCCCCGACCAAGATTGGAAACACCATATATTTT.

V gene TRBV29-1 combines with J gene TRBJ2-7; no definite D call. The end of the DNA is better explained by TRBJ2-1, so the J call may be wrong. Germline values: CDR1 SQVTM, CDR2 ANQGSEA. There are 13 residues in the CDR3. The CDR3 DNA sequence: TGCAGCGTTGATATTACGGCGTTAAATGAGCAGTTCTTC. Protein product: CSVDITALNEQFF.

This chain joins TRBV10-1 and TRBJ2-1; 8 bases map to TRBD2. This CDR3 is built from 16 residues. V shed 0 bases, J shed 2 bases, and the junction held 3 bases outside the gene matches. CDR1 WNHNN and CDR2 SYGVQD come from the germline V gene (reference sequence). CDR3 loop: CASSESTGGAYNEQFF. CDR3 sequence (DNA): TGCGCCAGCAGTGAGTCGACCGGGGGGGCCTACAATGAGCAGTTCTTC.

The rearrangement links TRBV20-1 to TRBJ1-1; 8 bases line up with TRBD1. This CDR3 has 14 residues. Unmatched junction bases numbered 5, after V lost 0 bases and J lost 5 bases. CDR1 is DFQATT, CDR2 SNEGSKA, per germline (reference sequence). The CDR3 DNA reads as TGCAGTGCTAGAGATACAGGGGGAAGGACTGAAGCTTTCTTT. Its protein is CSARDTGGRTEAFF.

This clonotype was seen at least ten times. The V call is TRBV20-1, the J call TRBJ2-1, with a possible D match to TRBD1 (5 bases). CDR1 and CDR2 (germline): DFQATT, SNEGSKA (reference sequence). This CDR3 has 14 amino acids. V lost 5 bases and J lost 3, with 14 bases in between. In nucleotides, the CDR3 is TGCAGTGCTCCCAACAGGCAGGGCTACAATGAGCAGTTCTTC. Amino acid sequence: CSAPNRQGYNEQFF.

The chain joins TRBV28 to TRBJ1-5, with unresolved D. V gave up 6 bases and J gave up 3 bases, with 15 bases separating them. The CDR3 loop spans 15 amino acids. The germline V gene encodes CDR1 MDHEN and CDR2 SYDVKM. The CDR3 loop is CASRALLRHNQPQHF. Written as DNA, the CDR3 is TGTGCCAGCAGGGCCTTGCTCAGGCACAATCAGCCCCAGCATTTT. Combining the CDR3 with reference TRBV28 and TRBJ1-5 gives the whole variable domain DVKVTQSSRYLVKRTGEKVFLECVQDMDHENMFWYRQDPGLGLRLIYFSYDVKMKEKGDIPEGYSVSREKKERFSLILESASTNQTSMYLCASRALLRHNQPQHFGDGTRLSIL.

V is TRBV20-1 and J is TRBJ2-1; 12 bases agree with TRBD1. V lost 5 bases, J lost 8 bases, and 7 bases stayed unmatched. This CDR3 spans 14 amino acids. The germline V gene has CDR1 DFQATT and CDR2 SNEGSKA (reference sequence). The CDR3 is CSAHPGTGGYEQFF. The CDR3 nucleotides read TGCAGTGCTCATCCCGGGACAGGGGGCTATGAGCAGTTCTTC.

The chain has TRBV12-3 or TRBV12-4 and TRBJ2-1; perhaps TRBD2 as D (7 bases). CDR3 length: 12 residues. Trimming pared 6 bases from V and 6 bases from J, leaving 9 bases between. The CDR3 region is CASRGGGNEQFF. The CDR3 region has the DNA TGTGCCAGCAGGGGAGGGGGCAATGAGCAGTTCTTC.

V and J are TRBV5-1 and TRBJ2-1, with D perhaps matching TRBD1 (6 bases). CDR3 length: 13 amino acids. CDR1 and CDR2 from the germline V gene are SGHRS and YFSETQ. V was trimmed by 3 bases and J by 7 bases, leaving 11 bases between them. The CDR3 region is CASSYYRENEQFF. DNA of the CDR3: TGCGCCAGCAGCTACTACAGGGAAAATGAGCAGTTCTTC.

This chain connects TRBV15 to TRBJ2-5, with 7 bases aligning to TRBD2. The V gene end was trimmed by 1 base and the J gene end by 5 bases; junction bases not matched to a gene: 7. The CDR3 extends over 15 amino acids. The germline V gene has CDR1 LNHNV and CDR2 YYDKDF (reference sequence). The CDR3 DNA follows: TGTGCCACCAGCAGAGGACGGGGGGAAGCGGAGACCCAGTACTTC. This gives the protein CATSRGRGEAETQYF.

The CDR3: CASWRRGPNEQFF. The CDR3 nucleotides are TGTGCCAGCTGGAGGAGGGGGCCCAATGAGCAGTTCTTC. This sequence joins TRBV12-3 or TRBV12-4 and TRBJ2-1, with D possibly TRBD1 on 7 matching bases. The CDR3 extends over 13 amino acids. Trimming removed 8 bases at V and 6 bases at J, with 14 bases between.

The gene calls are TRBV28 and TRBJ2-5; 7 bases are a match to TRBD1. Germline loops: CDR1 MDHEN, CDR2 SYDVKM. CDR3 length equals 14 residues. After removal of 5 bases from V and 5 bases from J, the junction contained 8 bases not matched to a gene. The CDR3 region has the DNA TGTGCCAGCAGTCCTCAGGACAGGAGGGAGACCCAGTACTTC. This sequence encodes CASSPQDRRETQYF. Using reference TRBV28 and TRBJ2-5 for the parts outside the CDR3, the full variable domain is DVKVTQSSRYLVKRTGEKVFLECVQDMDHENMFWYRQDPGLGLRLIYFSYDVKMKEKGDIPEGYSVSREKKERFSLILESASTNQTSMYLCASSPQDRRETQYFGPGTRLLVL.

This clonotype was counted a few times. The rearrangement links TRBV5-1 to TRBJ2-1, with D tentatively TRBD2 (6 bases). V gave up 4 bases and J gave up 6 bases, with 20 bases separating them. There are 16 residues in the CDR3. Germline loops: CDR1 SGHRS, CDR2 YFSETQ. For the CDR3, the DNA is TGCGCCAGCAGCCTACCATCTAGCGACGTATTCAATGAGCAGTTCTTC. Its translation: CASSLPSSDVFNEQFF. The whole variable domain, remainder taken from reference TRBV5-1 and TRBJ2-1, is KAGVTQTPRYLIKTRGQQVTLSCSPISGHRSVSWYQQTPGQGLQFLFEYFSETQRNKGNFPGRFSGRQFSNSRSEMNVSTLELGDSALYLCASSLPSSDVFNEQFFGPGTRLTVL.

The chain carries TRBV12-3 or TRBV12-4 and TRBJ1-1; D not resolved. The V end lost 1 base, the J end lost 5 bases, and 11 bases lay between the germline ends. The CDR3 loop spans 14 amino acids. The chain's CDR3 is CASSLDSVGTEAFF. The DNA of the CDR3 is TGTGCCAGCAGTTTAGATTCAGTGGGGACTGAAGCTTTCTTT.

This clonotype was counted between two and nine times. The chain couples TRBV7-2 to TRBJ1-4; D gene uncertain. CDR3 length equals 13 residues. V was shortened by 3 bases and J by 5 bases, with 7 bases between the two germline ends. Looked up from germline, CDR1 is SGHTA and CDR2 is FQGNSA. The CDR3 DNA sequence: TGTGCCAGCAGCTTCCACACGAATGAAAAACTGTTTTTT. Its protein product is CASSFHTNEKLFF.

The J gene is TRBJ2-1, the V gene TRBV2; tentative D call: TRBD2 (6 bases). This CDR3 is 14 amino acids long. Germline V lookup: CDR1 SNHLY, CDR2 FYNNEI. Trimming shortened V by 4 bases and J by 7 bases, and 14 bases separated the two germline ends. The CDR3 nucleotides read TGTGCCAGCAGTGCTGCTAGCGTAGGGAATGAGCAGTTCTTC. The encoded protein is CASSAASVGNEQFF.

This clonotype was observed many times. The chain carries TRBV10-1 and TRBJ2-5, with TRBD1 identical over 8 bases. Germline trimming cut 0 bases from V and 4 bases from J; bases unmatched to any gene: 7. Germline-derived CDR1 and CDR2 are WNHNN and SYGVQD (reference sequence). This CDR3 has 16 residues. CDR3 sequence: CASSESRGLGRETQYF. The CDR3 DNA follows: TGCGCCAGCAGTGAGTCCAGGGGGCTCGGTAGAGAGACCCAGTACTTC.

This chain connects TRBV5-1 to TRBJ2-2, with TRBD1 identical over 9 bases. The V gene's germline CDR1 is SGHRS and CDR2 YFSETQ. V lost 3 bases, J lost 2 bases, and 11 bases stayed unmatched. This CDR3 is 18 amino acids long. CDR3 bases: TGCGCCAGCAGCTCCGGAATCACGACAGGGGGAAACACCGGGGAGCTGTTTTTT. Its translation is CASSSGITTGGNTGELFF.

This clonotype was counted a few times. This sequence joins TRBV5-1 and TRBJ1-1; D is unresolved. The germline V and J ends were trimmed by 3 bases and 1 base, with 13 bases remaining between them. Germline CDR1 is SGHRS and CDR2 is YFSETQ. The length of the CDR3 is 15 residues. The CDR3 here is CASSSTHRPNTEAFF. DNA of the CDR3: TGCGCCAGCAGCTCCACTCACAGACCGAACACTGAAGCTTTCTTT.

There are a few counts of this clonotype. The chain is built from TRBV11-1 and TRBJ2-5; weak D call: TRBD1 (5 bases). V lost 2 bases to trimming and J lost 2 bases, with 12 bases between them. The CDR3 has 15 amino acids. Germline values: CDR1 SGHAT, CDR2 FQDESV (reference sequence). CDR3 sequence: CASSLRGRVQETQYF. The CDR3 DNA reads as TGTGCCAGCAGCTTAAGGGGCAGGGTTCAAGAGACCCAGTACTTC.

The table lists this clonotype with a few counts. The chain couples TRBV7-6 to TRBJ2-2; 9 bases are shared with TRBD2. Per the germline V gene, CDR1 is SGHVS and CDR2 is FNYEAQ. J gave up 4 bases and V 1 base, and 1 base lay outside the gene matches. CDR3 size: 15 residues. The CDR3 is CASSLGGRATGELFF. The CDR3 bases are TGTGCCAGCAGCTTAGGCGGGAGGGCCACCGGGGAGCTGTTTTTT.

This clonotype was seen only a few times. The DNA of the CDR3 is TGTGCCAGCGGTGGTGGGTTAATAGGGACAGGGGGCAATGAGCAGTTCTTC. It is translated as CASGGGLIGTGGNEQFF. V and J are TRBV28 and TRBJ2-1, with 11 positions matching TRBD1. After removal of 8 bases from V and 6 bases from J, the junction contained 15 bases not matched to a gene. CDR3 length equals 17 residues. CDR1 and CDR2 from the germline V gene are MDHEN and SYDVKM.